This is a list of T cell receptor beta chains from one sample in a study of tumour-infiltrating T cells in Burkitt lymphoma. The method was immunoSEQ multiplex PCR; TCRdb's version includes in-frame clones alone and lacks a portion of them. The table has over 1,000 clones, around 15% seen once. Sample: tumor tissue. The receptors were sampled from a human donor with Burkitt lymphoma. CDR3s include the opening cysteine and the closing phenylalanine or tryptophan. A D gene is named only where the DNA matches it firmly. Clone sizes are given selectively: once, few, many, or a class where the clone is expanded.

abundance: few; v_gene: TRBV9; d_gene: NA; j_gene: TRBJ2-5; CDR3nt: TGTGCCAGCAGCGTCTCTCTTACCCAAGAGACCCAGTACTTC; CDR3aa: CASSVSLTQETQYF
abundance: NA; v_gene: TRBV9; d_gene: NA; j_gene: TRBJ2-3; CDR3nt: TGTGCCAGCAGCGTAGGGGCTAGTTCCGCAGATACGCAGTATTTT; CDR3aa: CASSVGASSADTQYF
abundance: NA; v_gene: TRBV6-5; d_gene: TRBD2; j_gene: TRBJ2-3; CDR3nt: TGTGCCAGCAGTTACGAGGCGGGGGGGGCCCGTAAGCAGTATTTT; CDR3aa: CASSYEAGGARKQYF
abundance: NA; v_gene: TRBV28; d_gene: NA; j_gene: TRBJ1-1; CDR3nt: TGTGCCAGCAAAGAGAGCACTGAAGCTTTCTTT; CDR3aa: CASKESTEAFF
abundance: NA; v_gene: TRBV5-5; d_gene: NA; j_gene: TRBJ1-6; CDR3nt: TGTGCCAGCAGCTTGGAGCCGGACTTTCGTTCACCCCTCCACTTT; CDR3aa: CASSLEPDFRSPLHF
abundance: few; v_gene: TRBV30; d_gene: NA; j_gene: TRBJ2-3; CDR3nt: TGTGCCTGGAGTGTTAACTGGGATACGCAGTATTTT; CDR3aa: CAWSVNWDTQYF
abundance: few; v_gene: TRBV7-2; d_gene: TRBD1; j_gene: TRBJ1-6; CDR3nt: TGTGCCAGCAGCTTAGCAGGGGACAGGGGCCACTTT; CDR3aa: CASSLAGDRGHF
abundance: NA; v_gene: TRBV5-1; d_gene: NA; j_gene: TRBJ1-3; CDR3nt: TGCGCCAGCAGCTTGACAGGGAGGACATCTGGAAACACCATATATTTT; CDR3aa: CASSLTGRTSGNTIYF
abundance: NA; v_gene: TRBV5-5; d_gene: NA; j_gene: TRBJ2-5; CDR3nt: TGTGCCAGCAGCCAGGGACGGGCGCAAGAGACCCAGTACTTC; CDR3aa: CASSQGRAQETQYF
abundance: NA; v_gene: TRBV4-2; d_gene: NA; j_gene: TRBJ2-3; CDR3nt: TGTGCCAGCAGCCAAGATGGCAGGGGGGAGGATACGCAGTATTTT; CDR3aa: CASSQDGRGEDTQYF
abundance: NA; v_gene: TRBV5-4; d_gene: TRBD1; j_gene: TRBJ2-7; CDR3nt: TGTGCCAGCAGCCGGACAGGGCCCCGAGACGAGCAGTACTTC; CDR3aa: CASSRTGPRDEQYF
abundance: few; v_gene: TRBV14; d_gene: NA; j_gene: TRBJ2-3; CDR3nt: TGTGCCAGCAGCCAAGATCTCGGAGCGGCCACAGATACGCAGTATTTT; CDR3aa: CASSQDLGAATDTQYF
abundance: few; v_gene: TRBV9; d_gene: NA; j_gene: TRBJ2-7; CDR3nt: TGTGCCAGCAGCGTAGCGGTGACGGCCCCTCGATACGAGCAGTACTTC; CDR3aa: CASSVAVTAPRYEQYF
abundance: few; v_gene: TRBV14; d_gene: NA; j_gene: TRBJ1-1; CDR3nt: TGTGCCAGCAGCCTCATAGTATGGCGGGCGAGGGGGAAGGAGAGGATTGAAGCTTTCTTT; CDR3aa: CASSLIVWRARGKERIEAFF
abundance: NA; v_gene: TRBV29-1; d_gene: NA; j_gene: TRBJ2-5; CDR3nt: TGCAGCGCTTGTAGGACAGCTCAAGAGACCCAGTACTTC; CDR3aa: CSACRTAQETQYF
abundance: few; v_gene: TRBV6-5; d_gene: NA; j_gene: TRBJ1-2; CDR3nt: TGTGCCAGCAGTTACGGCAGACTAGCTAACTATGGCTACACCTTC; CDR3aa: CASSYGRLANYGYTF
abundance: NA; v_gene: TRBV20-1; d_gene: NA; j_gene: TRBJ1-4; CDR3nt: TGCAGTGCAGAATGGACAGACGTCCCTGTTTTT; CDR3aa: CSAEWTDVPVF